The 17 T cell receptor beta chains listed next were all sequenced from one sample in a study of cytomegalovirus exposure and HLA in healthy donors. The study ran its PCR with 60 Vbeta and 13 Jbeta primers. Using immunoSEQ multiplex PCR, the repertoire was profiled, and TCRdb retains in-frame clones only, with some absent. The data contain about 150,000 clones, 73% of them singletons. Sample: PBMCs. These receptors were collected from a woman aged 18-29 years in good health and CMV-seronegative.

The V and J genes are TRBV5-6 and TRBJ1-2, with a tentative D call TRBD1 (6 bases). CDR1 is SGHDT, CDR2 YYEEEE, per germline. This CDR3 has 15 residues. V was clipped by 5 bases and J by 0 bases, with 14 bases between them. The CDR3 protein is CASRPGTRANYGYTF. For the CDR3, the DNA is TGTGCCAGCAGGCCCGGGACAAGAGCTAACTATGGCTACACCTTC.

The gene calls are TRBV2 and TRBJ2-1; 10 nucleotides line up with TRBD2. This CDR3 contains 16 residues. J lost 6 bases, V lost 7 bases, and 12 bases had no gene match. CDR1 and CDR2 (germline): SNHLY, FYNNEI. CDR3 DNA sequence: TGTGCCAGCATTGTGCAAGCGGGAGGGCCCGGCAATGAGCAGTTCTTC. This encodes CASIVQAGGPGNEQFF.

The J gene is TRBJ2-7, the V gene TRBV7-2; 7 bases map to TRBD1. Germline loops: CDR1 SGHTA, CDR2 FQGNSA. After removal of 5 bases from V and 5 bases from J, the junction contained 18 bases not matched to a gene. This CDR3 contains 17 residues. As DNA, the CDR3 is TGTGCCAGCAGCCCCACCCATAACAGGGGAAAACAGGACGAGCAGTACTTC. Protein sequence: CASSPTHNRGKQDEQYF.

The chain joins TRBV6-6 to TRBJ2-3, with TRBD2 matching over 10 bases. This CDR3 is 14 amino acids long. The germline V gene encodes CDR1 MNHNY and CDR2 SVGAGI (reference sequence). J gave up 2 bases and V 5 bases, and 1 base lay outside the gene matches. The DNA for the CDR3 is TGTGCCAGCAGTAGCGGGAGGGCCACAGATACGCAGTATTTT. Translated, it gives CASSSGRATDTQYF.

The chain joins TRBV18 to TRBJ2-7; 7 nucleotides align to TRBD1. With 5 bases clipped from V and 4 bases from J, the junction kept 11 bases outside the gene matches. The germline V gene encodes CDR1 KGHSH and CDR2 LQKENI. The CDR3 consists of 15 residues. The CDR3 spells CASSFGQVGFYEQYV. Written as DNA, the CDR3 is TGTGCCAGCTCATTCGGACAGGTCGGCTTTTACGAGCAGTACGTC.

This chain uses TRBV5-1 with TRBJ2-2; 8 positions match TRBD1. The junction had 4 bases not matched to a gene; V was cut back by 3 bases and J by 0 bases. The CDR3 loop spans 16 amino acids. Germline lookup yields CDR1 SGHRS and CDR2 YFSETQ. CDR3 in amino acids: CASSSRDRTNTGELFF. The CDR3 DNA follows: TGCGCCAGCAGCTCCCGGGACAGGACGAACACCGGGGAGCTGTTTTTT.

The J gene is TRBJ2-3, the V gene TRBV4-3, with 8 bases lining up with TRBD2. V trimming: 0 bases; J trimming: 5 bases; junction bases outside the gene matches: 10. The CDR3 loop spans 17 amino acids. Germline lookup yields CDR1 LGHNA and CDR2 YSLEER. In nucleotides, the CDR3 is TGCGCCAGCAGCCAAGACCGGGGCGGGGGGCCAGGAGATACGCAGTATTTT. Its protein product is CASSQDRGGGPGDTQYF.

The chain carries TRBV7-2 and TRBJ1-4, with no clear D. Germline CDR1 is SGHTA and CDR2 is FQGNSA. The CDR3 is 15 residues long. V shed 1 base and J shed 0 bases, with 6 bases lying between them. CDR3 region: CASSLVGATNEKLFF. In nucleotides, the CDR3 is TGTGCCAGCAGCTTAGTGGGAGCAACTAATGAAAAACTGTTTTTT.

The gene calls are TRBV10-3 and TRBJ2-1; 7 nucleotides line up with TRBD1. J lost 2 bases, V lost 6 bases, and 4 bases had no gene match. CDR1 and CDR2 (germline): ENHRY, SYGVKD. The CDR3 has 14 amino acids. The CDR3 coding sequence is TGTGCCATCAGCTCGGGACAGACCTACAATGAGCAGTTCTTC. As protein: CAISSGQTYNEQFF.

The chain has TRBV5-1 and TRBJ1-4, with TRBD1 matching 9 bases. After removal of 0 bases from V and 2 bases from J, the junction contained 2 bases not matched to a gene. CDR1 SGHRS and CDR2 YFSETQ come from the germline V gene. This CDR3 spans 16 amino acids. CDR3 in DNA: TGCGCCAGCAGCTTGGCCACAGGGGGCACTAATGAAAAACTGTTTTTT. Its translation: CASSLATGGTNEKLFF.

The V and J genes are TRBV29-1 and TRBJ2-5; 10 bases map to TRBD1. The V gene end was trimmed by 3 bases and the J gene end by 5 bases; junction bases not matched to a gene: 3. The germline CDR1 and CDR2 sequences are SQVTM and ANQGSEA. The CDR3 is made up of 13 amino acids. The CDR3 DNA is TGCAGCGTTGAGGGACAGGGGCCTGAGACCCAGTACTTC. As protein: CSVEGQGPETQYF.

V usage is TRBV19 and J usage is TRBJ2-3; 7 bases align to TRBD2. There are 13 residues in the CDR3. J was trimmed by 0 bases and V by 8 bases; bases with no gene match: 2. Germline V gene data show CDR1 as LNHDA and CDR2 as SQIVND (reference sequence). In DNA, the CDR3 is TGTGCCAGTCAAGCGGGAAGCACAGATACGCAGTATTTT. Translating gives CASQAGSTDTQYF.

This clone occurred once. This rearrangement joins TRBV6-5 to TRBJ2-1; 11 positions match TRBD2. This CDR3 is built from 16 residues. The V and J ends lost 4 bases and 7 bases, in that order; junction bases with no gene match: 9. From germline, CDR1 is MNHEY and CDR2 SVGAGI. This CDR3 reads CASSSTRTSGRNEQFF. CDR3 nucleotides: TGTGCCAGCAGTTCTACAAGAACTAGCGGGAGAAATGAGCAGTTCTTC.

V and J are TRBV28 and TRBJ1-1, with TRBD1 matching 8 bases. The CDR3 contains 15 residues. V lost 5 bases and J lost 4; bases outside the gene matches: 9. Germline CDR1 and CDR2: MDHEN and SYDVKM. The CDR3, as DNA: TGTGCCAGCAGTCCCCTGACAGGGGCGGGCACTGAAGCTTTCTTT. It translates to CASSPLTGAGTEAFF.

The rearrangement uses TRBV7-2 and TRBJ2-2, with TRBD2 matching 12 bases. Germline assignment: CDR1 SGHTA and CDR2 FQGNSA. This CDR3 is 15 amino acids long. Losses at the gene ends were 5 bases for V and 7 bases for J; bases not matched to a gene: 5. The CDR3 nucleotides are TGTGCCAGCAGCCTGACTAGCGGGAGTGGCGGGGAGCTGTTTTTT. This encodes CASSLTSGSGGELFF.

This chain uses TRBV28 with TRBJ1-2; 7 bases are a match to TRBD1. This CDR3 has 14 residues. Losses at the gene ends were 6 bases for V and 8 bases for J; bases not matched to a gene: 12. Germline V gene data show CDR1 as MDHEN and CDR2 as SYDVKM. CDR3 sequence reads: CASRGFDRVEGYTF. CDR3 coding DNA: TGTGCCAGCAGGGGGTTTGACAGGGTAGAGGGCTACACCTTC.

The gene calls are TRBV11-3 and TRBJ2-2; 7 nucleotides align to TRBD2. CDR3 length equals 16 residues. V shed 3 bases, J shed 4 bases, and the junction held 8 bases outside the gene matches. The germline CDR1 and CDR2 sequences are SGHNT and YENEEA. CDR3 loop: CASSFGGRPSTGELFF. The CDR3 nucleotides read TGTGCCAGCAGCTTCGGGGGGAGGCCGAGCACCGGGGAGCTGTTTTTT.